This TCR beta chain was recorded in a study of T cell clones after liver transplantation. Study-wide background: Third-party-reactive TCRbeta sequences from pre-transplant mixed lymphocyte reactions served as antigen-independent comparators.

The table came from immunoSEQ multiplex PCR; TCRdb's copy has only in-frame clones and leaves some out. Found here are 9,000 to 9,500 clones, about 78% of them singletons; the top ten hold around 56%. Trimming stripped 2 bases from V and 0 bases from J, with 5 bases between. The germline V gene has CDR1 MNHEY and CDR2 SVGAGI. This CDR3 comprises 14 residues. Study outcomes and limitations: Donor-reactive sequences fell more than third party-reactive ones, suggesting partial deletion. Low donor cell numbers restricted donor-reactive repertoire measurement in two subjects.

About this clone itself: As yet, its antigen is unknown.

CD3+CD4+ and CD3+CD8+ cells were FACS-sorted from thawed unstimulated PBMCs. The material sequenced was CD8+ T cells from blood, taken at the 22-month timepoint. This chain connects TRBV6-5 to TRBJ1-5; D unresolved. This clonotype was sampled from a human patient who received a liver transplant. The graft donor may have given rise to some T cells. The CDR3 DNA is TGTGCCAGCAGTTACGGTAGTAGCAATCAGCCCCAGCATTTT. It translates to CASSYGSSNQPQHF.